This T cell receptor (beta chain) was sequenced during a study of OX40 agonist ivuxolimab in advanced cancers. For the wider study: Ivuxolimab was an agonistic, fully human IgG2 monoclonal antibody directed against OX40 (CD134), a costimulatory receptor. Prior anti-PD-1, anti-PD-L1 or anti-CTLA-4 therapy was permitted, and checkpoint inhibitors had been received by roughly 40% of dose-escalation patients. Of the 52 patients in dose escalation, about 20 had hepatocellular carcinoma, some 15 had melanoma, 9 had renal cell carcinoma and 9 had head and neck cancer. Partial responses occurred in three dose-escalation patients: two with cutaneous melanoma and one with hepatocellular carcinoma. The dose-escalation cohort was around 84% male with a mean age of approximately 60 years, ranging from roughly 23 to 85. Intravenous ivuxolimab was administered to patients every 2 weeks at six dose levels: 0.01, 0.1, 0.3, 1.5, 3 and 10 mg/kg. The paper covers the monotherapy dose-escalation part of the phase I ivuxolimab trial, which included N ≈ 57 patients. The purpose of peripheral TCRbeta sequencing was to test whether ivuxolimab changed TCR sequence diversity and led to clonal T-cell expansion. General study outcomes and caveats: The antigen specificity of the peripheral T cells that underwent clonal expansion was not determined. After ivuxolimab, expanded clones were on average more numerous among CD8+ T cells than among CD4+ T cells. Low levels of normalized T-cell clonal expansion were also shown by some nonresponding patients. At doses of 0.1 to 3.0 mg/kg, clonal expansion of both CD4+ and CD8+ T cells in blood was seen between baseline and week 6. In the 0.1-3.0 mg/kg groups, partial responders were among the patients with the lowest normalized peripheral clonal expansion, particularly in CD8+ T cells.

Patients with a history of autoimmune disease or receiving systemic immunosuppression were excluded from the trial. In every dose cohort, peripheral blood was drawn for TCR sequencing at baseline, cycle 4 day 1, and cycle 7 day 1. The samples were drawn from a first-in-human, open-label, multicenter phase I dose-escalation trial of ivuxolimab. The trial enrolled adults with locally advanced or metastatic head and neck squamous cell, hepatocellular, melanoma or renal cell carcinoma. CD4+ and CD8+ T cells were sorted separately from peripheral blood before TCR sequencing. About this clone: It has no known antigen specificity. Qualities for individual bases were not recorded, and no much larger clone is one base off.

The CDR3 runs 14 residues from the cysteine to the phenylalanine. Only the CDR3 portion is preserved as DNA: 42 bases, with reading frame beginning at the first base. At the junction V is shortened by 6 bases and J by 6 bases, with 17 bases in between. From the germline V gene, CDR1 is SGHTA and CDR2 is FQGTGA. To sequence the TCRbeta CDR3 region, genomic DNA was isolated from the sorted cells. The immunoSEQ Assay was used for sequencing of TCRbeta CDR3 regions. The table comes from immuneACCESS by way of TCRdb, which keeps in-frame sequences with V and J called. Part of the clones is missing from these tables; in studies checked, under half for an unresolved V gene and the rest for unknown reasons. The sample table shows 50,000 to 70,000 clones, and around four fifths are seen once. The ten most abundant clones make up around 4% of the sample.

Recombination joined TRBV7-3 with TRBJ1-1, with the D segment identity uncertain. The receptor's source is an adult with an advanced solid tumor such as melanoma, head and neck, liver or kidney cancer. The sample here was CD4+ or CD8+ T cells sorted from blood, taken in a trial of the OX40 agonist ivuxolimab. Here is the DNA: TGTGCCAGCAGGTTCGGGAACTTAGACCCTGAAGCTTTCTTT. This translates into CASRFGNLDPEAFF. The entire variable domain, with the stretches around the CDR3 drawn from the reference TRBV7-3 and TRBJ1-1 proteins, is GAGVSQTPSNKVTEKGKYVELRCDPISGHTALYWYRQSLGQGPEFLIYFQGTGAADDSGLPNDRFFAVRPEGSVSTLKIQRTERGDSAVYLCASRFGNLDPEAFFGQGTRLTVV.